This T cell receptor (beta chain) appears in the sequencing data of a study of blood T cell repertoires in COVID-19. Per the original methods: Estimates of nucleated cell counts were drawn from the amplification of reference gene primers. Here immunoSEQ multiplex PCR was the method, and the copy in TCRdb shows in-frame clones only, minus some. Clone size and the V and J calls come from that table; the DNA yielded D and trimming. The table lists roughly 58,000 clones, approximately 80% of them singletons. Germline assignment: CDR1 SNHLY and CDR2 FYNNEI. Trimming removed 2 bases from V and 5 bases from J, with 12 bases in between. The CDR3 spans 15 residues.

Sequenced input: peripheral blood. The clonotype was recovered from a man aged 60-69 years with COVID-19, enrolled during active disease. The chain carries TRBV2 and TRBJ1-4, with D unresolved. CDR3 bases: TGTGCCAGCAGTGAATTCATGGGAGGGAATGAAAAACTGTTTTTT. It yields the protein CASSEFMGGNEKLFF.